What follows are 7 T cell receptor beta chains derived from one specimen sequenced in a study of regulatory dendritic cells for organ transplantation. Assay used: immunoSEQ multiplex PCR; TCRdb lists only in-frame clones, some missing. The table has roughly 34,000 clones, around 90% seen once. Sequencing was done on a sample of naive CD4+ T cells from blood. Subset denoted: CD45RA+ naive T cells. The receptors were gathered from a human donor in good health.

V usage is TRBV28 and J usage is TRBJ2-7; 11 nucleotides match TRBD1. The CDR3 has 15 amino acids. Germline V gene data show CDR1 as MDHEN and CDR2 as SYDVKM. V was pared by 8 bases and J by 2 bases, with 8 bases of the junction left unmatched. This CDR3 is CASGGQGAAAYEQYF. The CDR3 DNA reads TGTGCCAGCGGAGGACAGGGGGCAGCAGCCTACGAGCAGTACTTC.

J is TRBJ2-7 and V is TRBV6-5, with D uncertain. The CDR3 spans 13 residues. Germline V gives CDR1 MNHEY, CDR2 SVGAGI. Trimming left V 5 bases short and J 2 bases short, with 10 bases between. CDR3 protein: CASSQGETYEQYF. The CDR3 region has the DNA TGTGCCAGCAGTCAAGGCGAGACCTACGAGCAGTACTTC.

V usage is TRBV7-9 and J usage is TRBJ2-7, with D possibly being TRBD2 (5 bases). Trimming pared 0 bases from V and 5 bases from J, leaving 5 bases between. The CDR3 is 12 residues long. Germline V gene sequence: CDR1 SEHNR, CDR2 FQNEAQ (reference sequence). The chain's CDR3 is CASSLARDEQYF. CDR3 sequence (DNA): TGTGCCAGCAGCTTAGCGCGGGACGAGCAGTACTTC.

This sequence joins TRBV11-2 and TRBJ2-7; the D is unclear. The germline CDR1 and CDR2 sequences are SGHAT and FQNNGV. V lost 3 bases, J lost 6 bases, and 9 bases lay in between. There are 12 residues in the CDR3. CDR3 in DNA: TGTGCCAGCAGCTTTGAGGACGGCGAGCAGTACTTC. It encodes CASSFEDGEQYF.

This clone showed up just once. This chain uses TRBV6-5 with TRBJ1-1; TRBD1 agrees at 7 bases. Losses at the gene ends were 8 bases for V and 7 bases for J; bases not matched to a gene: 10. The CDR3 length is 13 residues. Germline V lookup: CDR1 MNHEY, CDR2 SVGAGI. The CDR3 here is CASATGTAIEAFF. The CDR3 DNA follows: TGTGCCAGCGCTACCGGGACAGCCATTGAAGCTTTCTTT.

The CDR3, as DNA: TGTGCCAGCACGGGGACTAGCGGGGGGGCGTATGAGCAGTACTTC. Translated, it gives CASTGTSGGAYEQYF. The rearrangement joins TRBV2 to TRBJ2-7; 16 bases fit TRBD2. There are 15 residues in the CDR3. Losses at the gene ends were 7 bases for V and 7 bases for J; bases not matched to a gene: 7. Germline-derived CDR1 and CDR2 are SNHLY and FYNNEI.

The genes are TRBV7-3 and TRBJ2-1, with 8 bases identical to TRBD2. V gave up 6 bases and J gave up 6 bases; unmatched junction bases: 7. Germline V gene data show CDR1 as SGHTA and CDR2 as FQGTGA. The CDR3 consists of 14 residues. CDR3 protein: CASSPGTSTNEQFF. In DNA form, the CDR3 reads TGTGCCAGCAGTCCCGGGACTAGTACCAATGAGCAGTTCTTC.